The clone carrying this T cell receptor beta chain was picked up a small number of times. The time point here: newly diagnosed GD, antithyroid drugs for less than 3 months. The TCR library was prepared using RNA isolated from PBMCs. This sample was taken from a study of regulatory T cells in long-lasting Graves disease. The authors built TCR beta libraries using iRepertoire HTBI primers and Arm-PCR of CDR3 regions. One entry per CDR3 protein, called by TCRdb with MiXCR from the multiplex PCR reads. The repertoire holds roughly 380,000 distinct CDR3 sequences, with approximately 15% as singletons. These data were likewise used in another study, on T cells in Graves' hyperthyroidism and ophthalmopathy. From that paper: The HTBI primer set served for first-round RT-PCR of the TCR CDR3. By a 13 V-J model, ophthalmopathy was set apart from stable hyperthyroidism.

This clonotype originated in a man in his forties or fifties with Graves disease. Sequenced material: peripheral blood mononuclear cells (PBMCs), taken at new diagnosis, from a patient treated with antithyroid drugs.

As DNA, the CDR3 is TGTGCCACCAGCAGGGACCGGGTCCACGGAGGCTACACCTTC. Translated: CATSRDRVHGGYTF. This chain links TRBV15 with TRBJ1-2; D is unresolved. Deletions cut 3 bases from V and 8 bases from J, with 16 bases between. The CDR3 covers 14 residues. Germline values: CDR1 LNHNV, CDR2 YYDKDF (reference sequence).